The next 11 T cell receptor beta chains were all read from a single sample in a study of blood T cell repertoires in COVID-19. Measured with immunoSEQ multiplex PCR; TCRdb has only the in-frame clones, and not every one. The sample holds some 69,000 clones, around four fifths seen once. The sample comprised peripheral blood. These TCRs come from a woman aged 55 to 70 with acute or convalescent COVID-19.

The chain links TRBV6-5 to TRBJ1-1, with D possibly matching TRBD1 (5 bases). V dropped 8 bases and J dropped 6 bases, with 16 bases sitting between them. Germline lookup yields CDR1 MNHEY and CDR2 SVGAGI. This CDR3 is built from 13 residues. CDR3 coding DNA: TGTGCCAGCCGGAGAAGGGGCGCCCCTGAAGCTTTCTTT. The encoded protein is CASRRRGAPEAFF.

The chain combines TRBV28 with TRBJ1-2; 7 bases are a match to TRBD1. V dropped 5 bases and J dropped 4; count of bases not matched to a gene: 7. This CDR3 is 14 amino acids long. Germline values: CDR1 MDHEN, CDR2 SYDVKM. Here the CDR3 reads CASSPLQGFYGYTF. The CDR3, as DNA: TGTGCCAGCAGTCCACTACAGGGGTTCTATGGCTACACCTTC.

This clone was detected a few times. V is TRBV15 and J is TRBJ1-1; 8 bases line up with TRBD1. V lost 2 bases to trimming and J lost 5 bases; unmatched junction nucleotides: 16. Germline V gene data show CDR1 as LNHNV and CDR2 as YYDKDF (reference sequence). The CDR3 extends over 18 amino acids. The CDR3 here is CATSRTKAPTGAGTEAFF. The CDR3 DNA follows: TGTGCCACCAGCAGAACTAAGGCCCCGACAGGGGCAGGGACTGAAGCTTTCTTT.

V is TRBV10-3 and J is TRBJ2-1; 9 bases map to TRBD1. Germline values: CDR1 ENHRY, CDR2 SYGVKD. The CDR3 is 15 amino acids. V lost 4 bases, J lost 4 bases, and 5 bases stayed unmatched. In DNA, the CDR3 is TGTGCCATCAGTGGGGGGACAGGGAGGTACAATGAGCAGTTCTTC. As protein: CAISGGTGRYNEQFF.

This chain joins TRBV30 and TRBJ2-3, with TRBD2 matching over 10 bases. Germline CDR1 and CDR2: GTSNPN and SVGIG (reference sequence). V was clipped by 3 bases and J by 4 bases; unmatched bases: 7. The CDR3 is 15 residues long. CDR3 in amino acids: CAWRRLAGVADTQYF. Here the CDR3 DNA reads TGTGCCTGGAGGAGGCTAGCGGGAGTTGCAGATACGCAGTATTTT.

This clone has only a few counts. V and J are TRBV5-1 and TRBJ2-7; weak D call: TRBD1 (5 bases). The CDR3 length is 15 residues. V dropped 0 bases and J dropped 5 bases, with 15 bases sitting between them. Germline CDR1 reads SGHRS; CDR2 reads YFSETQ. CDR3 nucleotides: TGCGCCAGCAGCTTGGGGGCAGGGCTGCTTAACGAGCAGTACTTC. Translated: CASSLGAGLLNEQYF.

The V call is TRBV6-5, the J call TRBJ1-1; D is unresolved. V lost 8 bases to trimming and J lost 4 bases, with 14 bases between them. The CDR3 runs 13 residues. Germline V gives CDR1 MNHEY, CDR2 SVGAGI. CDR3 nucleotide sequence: TGTGCCAGCCGTAGGAGCTTGGGCACTGAAGCTTTCTTT. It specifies CASRRSLGTEAFF.

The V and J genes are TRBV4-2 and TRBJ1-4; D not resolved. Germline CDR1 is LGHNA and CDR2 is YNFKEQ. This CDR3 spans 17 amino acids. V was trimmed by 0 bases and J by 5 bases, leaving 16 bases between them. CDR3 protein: CASSQEVPKEGNEKLFF. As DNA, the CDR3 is TGTGCCAGCAGCCAAGAGGTCCCGAAGGAGGGCAATGAAAAACTGTTTTTT.

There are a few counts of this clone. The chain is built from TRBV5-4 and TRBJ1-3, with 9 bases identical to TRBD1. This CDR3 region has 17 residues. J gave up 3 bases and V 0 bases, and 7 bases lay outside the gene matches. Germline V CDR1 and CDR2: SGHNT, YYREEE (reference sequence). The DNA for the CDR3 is TGTGCCAGCAGCTTGGATAGGGGACAGGGTGGTGGAAACACCATATATTTT. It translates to CASSLDRGQGGGNTIYF.

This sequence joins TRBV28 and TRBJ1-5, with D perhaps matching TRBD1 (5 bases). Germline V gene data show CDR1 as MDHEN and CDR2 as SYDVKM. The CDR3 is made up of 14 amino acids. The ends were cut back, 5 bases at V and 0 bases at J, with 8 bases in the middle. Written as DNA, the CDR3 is TGTGCCAGCAGTGGACACTATAGCAATCAGCCCCAGCATTTT. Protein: CASSGHYSNQPQHF.

CDR3 in DNA: TGTGCCAGCAGTTACGGAGGCGGGCAGCCCCAGCATTTT. Its translation: CASSYGGGQPQHF. This chain connects TRBV6-5 to TRBJ1-5, with D uncertain. Germline V gives CDR1 MNHEY, CDR2 SVGAGI. V gave up 2 bases and J gave up 7 bases, with 9 bases separating them. This CDR3 region has 13 residues.